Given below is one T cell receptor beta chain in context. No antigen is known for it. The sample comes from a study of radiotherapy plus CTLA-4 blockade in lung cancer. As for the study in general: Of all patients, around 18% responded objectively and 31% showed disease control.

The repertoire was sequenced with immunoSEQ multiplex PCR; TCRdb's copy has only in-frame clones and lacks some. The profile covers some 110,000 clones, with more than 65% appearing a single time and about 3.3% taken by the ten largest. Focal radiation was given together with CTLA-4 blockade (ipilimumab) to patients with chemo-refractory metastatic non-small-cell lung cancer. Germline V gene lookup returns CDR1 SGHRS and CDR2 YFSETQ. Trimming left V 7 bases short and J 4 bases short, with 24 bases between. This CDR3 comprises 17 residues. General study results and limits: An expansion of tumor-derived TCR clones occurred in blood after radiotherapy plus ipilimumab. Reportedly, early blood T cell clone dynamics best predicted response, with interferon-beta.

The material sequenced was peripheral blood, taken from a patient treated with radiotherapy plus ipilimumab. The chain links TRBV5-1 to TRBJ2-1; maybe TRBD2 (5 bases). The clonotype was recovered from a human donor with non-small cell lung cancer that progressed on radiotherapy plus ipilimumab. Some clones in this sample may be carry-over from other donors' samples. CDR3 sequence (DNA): TGCGCCAGCGGTGCCCTTATTTTGTCAGGAGGATACAATGAGCAGTTCTTC. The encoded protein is CASGALILSGGYNEQFF.